This TCR beta chain was found in a study of PD-1 blockade in mismatch repair-deficient tumors. Measured with immunoSEQ multiplex PCR; TCRdb has only the in-frame clones, and not every one. Counted here are around 120,000 clones, around 87% occurring once; the ten biggest clones make up around an eighth. The source of this sequence is an adult with mismatch repair-deficient cancer. Specimen: peripheral blood, collected 44 weeks after starting pembrolizumab.

The CDR3 region is CASSSTRARDYNEQFF. The CDR3 DNA follows: TGTGCCAGCAGCTCGACTAGAGCCCGGGACTACAATGAGCAGTTCTTC. The chain uses TRBV7-9 and TRBJ2-1; maybe TRBD2 (6 bases). V lost 4 bases and J lost 3, with 16 bases in between. The CDR3 extends over 16 amino acids. Germline-derived CDR1 and CDR2 are SEHNR and FQNEAQ (reference sequence).